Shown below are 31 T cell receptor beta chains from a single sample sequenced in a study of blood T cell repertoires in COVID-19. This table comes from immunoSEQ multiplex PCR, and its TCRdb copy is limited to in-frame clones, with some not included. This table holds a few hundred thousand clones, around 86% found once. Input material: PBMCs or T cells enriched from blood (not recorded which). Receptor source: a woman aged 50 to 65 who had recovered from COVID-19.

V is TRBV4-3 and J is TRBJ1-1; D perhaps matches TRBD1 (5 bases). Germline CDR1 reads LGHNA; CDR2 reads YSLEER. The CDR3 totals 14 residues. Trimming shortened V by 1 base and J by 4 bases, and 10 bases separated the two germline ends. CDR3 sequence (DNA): TGCGCCAGCAGCCAAGGGCAGGGTACCACTGAAGCTTTCTTT. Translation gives CASSQGQGTTEAFF.

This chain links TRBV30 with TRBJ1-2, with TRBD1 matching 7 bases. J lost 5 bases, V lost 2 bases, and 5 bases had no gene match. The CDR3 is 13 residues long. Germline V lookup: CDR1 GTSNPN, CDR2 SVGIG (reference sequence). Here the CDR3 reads CAWSPRGAYGYTF. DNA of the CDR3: TGTGCCTGGAGTCCCAGGGGGGCTTATGGCTACACCTTC.

The CDR3 is CASSLSRRISYEQYF. For the CDR3, the DNA is TGTGCCAGCAGTTTGAGCAGGCGAATCTCCTACGAGCAGTACTTC. The gene calls are TRBV27 and TRBJ2-7, with D uncertain. CDR1 is MNHEY and CDR2 is SMNVEV in the germline V gene (reference sequence). The CDR3 extends over 15 amino acids. The V end lost 3 bases, the J end lost 0 bases, and 12 bases lay between the germline ends.

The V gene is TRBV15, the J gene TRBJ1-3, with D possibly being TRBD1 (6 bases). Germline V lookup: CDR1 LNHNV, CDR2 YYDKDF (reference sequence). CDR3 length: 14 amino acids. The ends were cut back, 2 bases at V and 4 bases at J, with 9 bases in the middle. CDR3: CATSRSGAGNTIYF. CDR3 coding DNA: TGTGCCACCAGCAGATCAGGGGCGGGAAACACCATATATTTT. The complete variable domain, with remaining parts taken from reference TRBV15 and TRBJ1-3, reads DAMVIQNPRYQVTQFGKPVTLSCSQTLNHNVMYWYQQKSSQAPKLLFHYYDKDFNNEADTPDNFQSRRPNTSFCFLDIRSPGLGDTAMYLCATSRSGAGNTIYFGEGSWLTVV.

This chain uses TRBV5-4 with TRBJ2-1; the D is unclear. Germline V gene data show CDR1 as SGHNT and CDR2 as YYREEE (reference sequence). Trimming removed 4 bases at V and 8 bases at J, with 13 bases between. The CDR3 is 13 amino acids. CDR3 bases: TGTGCCAGCAGCCTAGAAAACCCCCATGAGCAGTTCTTC. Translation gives CASSLENPHEQFF.

The CDR3 bases are TGTGCCAGCAGCTCAACCGATCTAAGTGCGACCTACGAGCAGTACTTC. The encoded protein is CASSSTDLSATYEQYF. V gene TRBV11-2 combines with J gene TRBJ2-7, with D unresolved. The CDR3 runs 16 residues. Trimming removed 4 bases at V and 2 bases at J, with 18 bases between. Looked up from germline, CDR1 is SGHAT and CDR2 is FQNNGV.

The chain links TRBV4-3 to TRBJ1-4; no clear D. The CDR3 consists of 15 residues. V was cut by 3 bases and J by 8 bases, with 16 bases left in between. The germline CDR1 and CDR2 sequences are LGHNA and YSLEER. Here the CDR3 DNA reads TGCGCCAGCAGCCATCGGGGTATGGCGGCCGAAAAACTGTTTTTT. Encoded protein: CASSHRGMAAEKLFF.

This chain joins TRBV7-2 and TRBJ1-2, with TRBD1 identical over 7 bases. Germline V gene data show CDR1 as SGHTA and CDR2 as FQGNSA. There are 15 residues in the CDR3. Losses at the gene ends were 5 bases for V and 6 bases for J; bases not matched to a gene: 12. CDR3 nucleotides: TGTGCCAGCAGCCCTCAGGGAGACAGGGTCGATGGCTACACCTTC. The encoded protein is CASSPQGDRVDGYTF.

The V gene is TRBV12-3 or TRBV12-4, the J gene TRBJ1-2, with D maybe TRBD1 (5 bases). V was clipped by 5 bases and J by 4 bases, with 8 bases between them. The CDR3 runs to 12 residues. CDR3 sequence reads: CASSLQAYGYTF. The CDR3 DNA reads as TGTGCCAGCAGTCTACAGGCCTATGGCTACACCTTC.

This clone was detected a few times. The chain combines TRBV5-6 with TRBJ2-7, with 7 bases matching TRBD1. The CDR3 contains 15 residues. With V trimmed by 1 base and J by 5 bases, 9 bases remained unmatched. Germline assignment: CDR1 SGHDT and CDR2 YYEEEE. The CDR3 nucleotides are TGTGCCAGCAGCTTGCGACAGGGAAGATTCGACGAGCAGTACTTC. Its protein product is CASSLRQGRFDEQYF. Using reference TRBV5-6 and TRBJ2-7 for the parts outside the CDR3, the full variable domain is DAGVTQSPTHLIKTRGQQVTLRCSPKSGHDTVSWYQQALGQGPQFIFQYYEEEERQRGNFPDRFSGHQFPNYSSELNVNALLLGDSALYLCASSLRQGRFDEQYFGPGTRLTVT.

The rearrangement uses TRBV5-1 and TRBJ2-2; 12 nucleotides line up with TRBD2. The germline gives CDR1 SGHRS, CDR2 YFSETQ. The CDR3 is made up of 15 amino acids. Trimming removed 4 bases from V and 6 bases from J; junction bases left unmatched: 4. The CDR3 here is CASSQTSGSSGELFF. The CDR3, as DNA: TGCGCCAGCAGCCAGACTAGCGGGAGTTCCGGGGAGCTGTTTTTT. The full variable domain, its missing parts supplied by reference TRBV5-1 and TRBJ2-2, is KAGVTQTPRYLIKTRGQQVTLSCSPISGHRSVSWYQQTPGQGLQFLFEYFSETQRNKGNFPGRFSGRQFSNSRSEMNVSTLELGDSALYLCASSQTSGSSGELFFGEGSRLTVL.

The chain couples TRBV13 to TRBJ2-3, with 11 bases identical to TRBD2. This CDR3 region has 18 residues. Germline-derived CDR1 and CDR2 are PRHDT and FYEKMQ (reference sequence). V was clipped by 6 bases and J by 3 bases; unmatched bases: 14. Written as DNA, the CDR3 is TGTGCCAGCAGTTCCCTTGCGAGACTAGCGGGGAAAACAGATACGCAGTATTTT. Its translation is CASSSLARLAGKTDTQYF.

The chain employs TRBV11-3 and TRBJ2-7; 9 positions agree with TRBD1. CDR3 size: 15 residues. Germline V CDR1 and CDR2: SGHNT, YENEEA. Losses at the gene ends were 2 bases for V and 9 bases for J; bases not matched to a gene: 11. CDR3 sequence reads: CASSLWTGVASGQYF. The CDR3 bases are TGTGCCAGCAGCTTATGGACAGGGGTCGCCTCGGGGCAGTACTTC. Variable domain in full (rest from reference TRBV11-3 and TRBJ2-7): EAGVVQSPRYKIIEKKQPVAFWCNPISGHNTLYWYLQNLGQGPELLIRYENEEAVDDSQLPKDRFSAERLKGVDSTLKIQPAELGDSAVYLCASSLWTGVASGQYFGPGTRLTVT.

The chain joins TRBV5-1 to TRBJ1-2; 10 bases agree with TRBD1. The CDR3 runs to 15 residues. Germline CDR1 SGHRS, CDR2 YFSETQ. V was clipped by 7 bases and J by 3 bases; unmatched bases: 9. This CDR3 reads CASALGTGDHYGYTF. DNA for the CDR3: TGCGCCAGCGCCTTAGGGACAGGGGACCACTATGGCTACACCTTC.

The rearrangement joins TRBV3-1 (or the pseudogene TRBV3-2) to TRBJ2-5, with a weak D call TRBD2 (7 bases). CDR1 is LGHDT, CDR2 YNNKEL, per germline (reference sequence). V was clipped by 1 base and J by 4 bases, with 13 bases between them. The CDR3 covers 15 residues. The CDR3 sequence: CASSQGGGAGETQYF. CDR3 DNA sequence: TGTGCCAGCAGCCAAGGTGGGGGGGCCGGAGAGACCCAGTACTTC.

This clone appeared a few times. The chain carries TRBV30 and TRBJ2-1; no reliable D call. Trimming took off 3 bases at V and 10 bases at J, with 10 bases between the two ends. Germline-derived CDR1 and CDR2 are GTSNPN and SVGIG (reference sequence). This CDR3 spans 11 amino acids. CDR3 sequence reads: CAWRWAAEQFF. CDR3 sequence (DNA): TGTGCCTGGAGGTGGGCAGCCGAGCAGTTCTTC.

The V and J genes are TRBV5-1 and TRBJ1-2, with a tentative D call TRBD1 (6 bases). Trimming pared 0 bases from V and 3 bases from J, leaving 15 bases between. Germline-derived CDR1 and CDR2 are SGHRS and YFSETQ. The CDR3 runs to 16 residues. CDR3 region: CASSLDPRQDYYGYTF. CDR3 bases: TGCGCCAGCAGCTTGGACCCCAGACAGGACTACTATGGCTACACCTTC.

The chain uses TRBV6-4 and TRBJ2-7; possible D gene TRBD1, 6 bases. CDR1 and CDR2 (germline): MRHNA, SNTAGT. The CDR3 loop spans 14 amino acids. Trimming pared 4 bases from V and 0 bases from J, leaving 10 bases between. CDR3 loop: CASSVEGDSYEQYF. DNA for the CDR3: TGTGCCAGCAGTGTTGAGGGGGACTCCTACGAGCAGTACTTC.

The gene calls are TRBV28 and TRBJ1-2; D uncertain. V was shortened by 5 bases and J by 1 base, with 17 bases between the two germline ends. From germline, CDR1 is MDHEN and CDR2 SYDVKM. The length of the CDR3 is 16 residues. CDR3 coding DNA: TGTGCCAGCAGTCCTCGGAGCCAAGCGGGTAACTATGGCTACACCTTC. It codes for CASSPRSQAGNYGYTF.

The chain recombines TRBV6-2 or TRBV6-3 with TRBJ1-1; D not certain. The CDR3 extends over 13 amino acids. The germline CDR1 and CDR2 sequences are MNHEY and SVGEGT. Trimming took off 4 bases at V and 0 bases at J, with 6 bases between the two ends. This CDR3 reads CASSWAMNTEAFF. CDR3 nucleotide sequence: TGTGCCAGCAGTTGGGCGATGAACACTGAAGCTTTCTTT.

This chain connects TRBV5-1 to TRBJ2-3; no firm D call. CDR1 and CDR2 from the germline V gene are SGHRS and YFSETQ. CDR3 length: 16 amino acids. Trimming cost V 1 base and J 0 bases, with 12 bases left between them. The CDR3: CASSLFNAGSTDTQYF. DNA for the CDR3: TGCGCCAGCAGCTTGTTTAACGCAGGAAGCACAGATACGCAGTATTTT.

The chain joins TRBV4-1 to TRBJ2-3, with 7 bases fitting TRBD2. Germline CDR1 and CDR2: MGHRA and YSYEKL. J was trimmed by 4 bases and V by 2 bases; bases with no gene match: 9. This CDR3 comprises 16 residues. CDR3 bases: TGCGCCAGCAGCCAAAGACGGACTAGTGACCCAGATACGCAGTATTTT. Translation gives CASSQRRTSDPDTQYF.

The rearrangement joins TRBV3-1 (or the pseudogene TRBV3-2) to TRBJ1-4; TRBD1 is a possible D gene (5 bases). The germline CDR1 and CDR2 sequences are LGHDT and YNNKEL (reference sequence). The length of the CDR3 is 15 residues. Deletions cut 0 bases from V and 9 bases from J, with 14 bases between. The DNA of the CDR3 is TGTGCCAGCAGCCAAGATACGGGGGAATGGAAAAAACTGTTTTTT. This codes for CASSQDTGEWKKLFF.

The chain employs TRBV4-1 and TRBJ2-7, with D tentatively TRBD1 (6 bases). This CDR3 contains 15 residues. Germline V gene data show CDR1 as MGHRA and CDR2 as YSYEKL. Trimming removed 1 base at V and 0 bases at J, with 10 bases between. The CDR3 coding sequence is TGCGCCAGCAGCCAAGCTACAGGGTACTCCTACGAGCAGTACTTC. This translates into CASSQATGYSYEQYF.

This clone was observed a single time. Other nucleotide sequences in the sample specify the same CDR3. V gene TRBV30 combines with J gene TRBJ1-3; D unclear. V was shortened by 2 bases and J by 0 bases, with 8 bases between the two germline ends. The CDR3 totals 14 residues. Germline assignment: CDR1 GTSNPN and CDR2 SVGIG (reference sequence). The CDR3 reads CAWSTGSSGNTIYF. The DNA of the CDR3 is TGTGCCTGGAGTACGGGGTCCTCTGGAAACACCATATATTTT.

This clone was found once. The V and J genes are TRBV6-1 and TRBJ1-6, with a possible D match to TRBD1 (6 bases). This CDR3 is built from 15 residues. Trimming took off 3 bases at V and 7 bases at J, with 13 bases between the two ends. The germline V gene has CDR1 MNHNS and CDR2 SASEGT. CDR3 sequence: CASSEPWTENSPLHF. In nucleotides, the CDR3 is TGTGCCAGCAGTGAGCCGTGGACAGAGAATTCACCCCTCCACTTT.

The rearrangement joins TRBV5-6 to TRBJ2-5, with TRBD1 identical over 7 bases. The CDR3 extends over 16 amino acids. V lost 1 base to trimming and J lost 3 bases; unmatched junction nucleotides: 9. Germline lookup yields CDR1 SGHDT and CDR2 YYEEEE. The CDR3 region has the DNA TGTGCCAGCAGCTTGACGACGGACAGGCCCAAAGAGACCCAGTACTTC. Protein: CASSLTTDRPKETQYF.

The CDR3 DNA reads as TGTGCCAGCAGTGTCATAAGGGACAGGGGAACCGGGGAGCTGTTTTTT. This translates into CASSVIRDRGTGELFF. V gene TRBV2 combines with J gene TRBJ2-2; 10 bases are a match to TRBD1. Germline CDR1 is SNHLY and CDR2 is FYNNEI. This CDR3 is built from 16 residues. Germline trimming cut 4 bases from V and 5 bases from J; bases unmatched to any gene: 7.

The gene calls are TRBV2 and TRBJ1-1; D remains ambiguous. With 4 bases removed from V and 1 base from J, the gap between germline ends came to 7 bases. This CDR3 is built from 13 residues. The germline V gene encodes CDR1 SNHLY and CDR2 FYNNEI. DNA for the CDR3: TGTGCCAGCAGTGTCGGAGAGAACACTGAAGCTTTCTTT. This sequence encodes CASSVGENTEAFF.

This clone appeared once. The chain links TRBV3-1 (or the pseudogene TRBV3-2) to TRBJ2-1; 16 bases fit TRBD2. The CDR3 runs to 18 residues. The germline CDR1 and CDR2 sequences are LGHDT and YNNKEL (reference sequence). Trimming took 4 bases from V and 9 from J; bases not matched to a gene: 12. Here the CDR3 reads CASSPFVPGLAGGVEQFF. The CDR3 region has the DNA TGTGCCAGCAGCCCTTTCGTCCCGGGACTAGCGGGAGGGGTTGAGCAGTTCTTC.

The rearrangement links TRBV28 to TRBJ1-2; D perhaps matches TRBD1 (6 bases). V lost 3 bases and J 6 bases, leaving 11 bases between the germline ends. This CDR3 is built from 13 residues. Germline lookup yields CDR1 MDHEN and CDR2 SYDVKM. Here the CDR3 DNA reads TGTGCCAGCAGTTTTCGGGCAGGGGATGGCTACACCTTC. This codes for CASSFRAGDGYTF.